These 13 T cell receptor beta chains share one sample of origin, sequenced in a study of blood T cell repertoires in COVID-19. TCRdb's table, derived via immunoSEQ multiplex PCR, lists solely in-frame clones and lacks some. This table has hundreds of thousands of clones, about nine tenths appearing once. The sample comprised peripheral blood. These receptors all stem from a man aged 45-65 years with acute or convalescent COVID-19.

V usage is TRBV30 and J usage is TRBJ1-2; TRBD1 agrees at 7 bases. This CDR3 comprises 16 residues. Germline CDR1 reads GTSNPN; CDR2 reads SVGIG (reference sequence). V dropped 4 bases and J dropped 3; count of bases not matched to a gene: 14. CDR3 in DNA: TGTGCCTGGACCTCCCGGGTAACAGGGGTGGACTATGGCTACACCTTC. Translated, it gives CAWTSRVTGVDYGYTF. Full variable domain (missing parts from reference TRBV30 and TRBJ1-2): SQTIHQWPATLVQPVGSPLSLECTVEGTSNPNLYWYRQAAGRGLQLLFYSVGIGQISSEVPQNLSASRPQDRQFILSSKKLLLSDSGFYLCAWTSRVTGVDYGYTFGSGTRLTVV.

J is TRBJ1-1 and V is TRBV18, with 7 bases matching TRBD1. Germline trimming cut 6 bases from V and 6 bases from J; bases unmatched to any gene: 16. Germline CDR1 is KGHSH and CDR2 is LQKENI. CDR3 length equals 16 residues. CDR3 in amino acids: CASSNQGGLRGPEAFF. The CDR3 DNA reads TGTGCCAGCTCTAATCAGGGGGGCCTGAGGGGCCCTGAAGCTTTCTTT.

This sequence joins TRBV19 and TRBJ2-2, with D maybe TRBD1 (5 bases). Germline CDR1 LNHDA, CDR2 SQIVND (reference sequence). V was cut by 5 bases and J by 6 bases, with 13 bases left in between. The CDR3 runs 14 residues. The CDR3 region is CASSQAGFPGELFF. CDR3 in DNA: TGTGCCAGTAGTCAAGCAGGGTTTCCCGGGGAGCTGTTTTTT.

The chain combines TRBV5-4 with TRBJ1-3, with a possible D match to TRBD1 (6 bases). V shed 4 bases and J shed 0 bases, with 11 bases lying between them. The CDR3 contains 15 residues. The germline V gene encodes CDR1 SGHNT and CDR2 YYREEE (reference sequence). As DNA, the CDR3 is TGTGCCAGCAGCCACGGACAGAACTCTGGAAACACCATATATTTT. This codes for CASSHGQNSGNTIYF.

This clone was observed once. One end of the junction varies from germline; a read error may be responsible. The chain recombines TRBV6-6 with TRBJ2-2; 9 bases fit TRBD1. The CDR3 is 15 amino acids. Germline CDR1 reads MNHNY; CDR2 reads SVGAGI (reference sequence). DNA of the CDR3: TGTGCCAGCAGTGACTCCGGGACAGGGACCGGGGAGCTGTTTTTT. Encoded protein: CASSDSGTGTGELFF.

The rearrangement uses TRBV27 and TRBJ2-1; TRBD2 aligns across 10 bases. Looked up from germline, CDR1 is MNHEY and CDR2 is SMNVEV (reference sequence). This CDR3 spans 14 amino acids. V was clipped by 1 base and J by 10 bases; unmatched bases: 4. The CDR3 sequence is CASSLWGSGGEQFF. CDR3 bases: TGTGCCAGCAGTTTATGGGGTAGCGGGGGGGAGCAGTTCTTC.

The chain has TRBV7-3 and TRBJ1-5; unclear D gene. V lost 5 bases, J lost 0 bases, and 14 bases lay in between. The CDR3 has 16 residues. The V gene's germline CDR1 is SGHTA and CDR2 FQGTGA. The CDR3 sequence is CASSAKGGYSNQPQHF. The CDR3 region has the DNA TGTGCCAGCAGCGCGAAAGGAGGGTATAGCAATCAGCCCCAGCATTTT.

The J gene is TRBJ2-2, the V gene TRBV6-5; D might be TRBD1 (6 bases). V lost 7 bases and J lost 7, with 13 bases in between. The CDR3 consists of 13 residues. The V gene's germline CDR1 is MNHEY and CDR2 SVGAGI. CDR3 coding DNA: TGTGCCAGCATCTCAGGGGTGGTCGGGGAGCTGTTTTTT. Translated, it gives CASISGVVGELFF.

CDR3 region: CASTGQGRGYGYTF. The CDR3 bases are TGTGCCAGCACCGGACAGGGTCGTGGATATGGCTACACCTTC. J is TRBJ1-2 and V is TRBV6-5; 8 nucleotides align to TRBD1. The CDR3 contains 14 residues. The germline CDR1 and CDR2 sequences are MNHEY and SVGAGI. Germline trimming cut 7 bases from V and 5 bases from J; bases unmatched to any gene: 9.

This CDR3 reads CASSLTGRGTEAFF. The CDR3 DNA reads as TGTGCCAGCAGTCTTACGGGGAGAGGCACTGAAGCTTTCTTT. V usage is TRBV3-1 (or the pseudogene TRBV3-2) and J usage is TRBJ1-1; D remains unclear. The CDR3 runs to 14 residues. Germline assignment: CDR1 LGHDT and CDR2 YNNKEL (reference sequence). Trimming left V 6 bases short and J 4 bases short, with 15 bases between.

The J gene is TRBJ1-1, the V gene TRBV2; a weak D match, TRBD1 (5 bases). The V end was cut by 6 bases, the J end by 7 bases, with 15 bases between. The germline gives CDR1 SNHLY, CDR2 FYNNEI. The CDR3 loop spans 13 amino acids. CDR3 loop: CASRTGGPYEAFF. CDR3 in DNA: TGTGCCAGCAGGACGGGGGGTCCTTATGAAGCTTTCTTT.

This clone is a singleton in its sample. As DNA, the CDR3 is TGTGCCAGCTCACCACGGGGGACAGGTTGGACAGATACGCAGTATTTT. The encoded protein is CASSPRGTGWTDTQYF. The V and J genes are TRBV18 and TRBJ2-3, with 8 bases identical to TRBD1. From germline, CDR1 is KGHSH and CDR2 LQKENI. CDR3 length equals 16 residues. Germline trimming cut 1 base from V and 3 bases from J; bases unmatched to any gene: 6.

This clone is categorized as medium-sized. The chain combines TRBV10-1 with TRBJ2-1; D is perhaps TRBD1 (6 bases). The germline CDR1 and CDR2 sequences are WNHNN and SYGVQD (reference sequence). The CDR3 spans 15 residues. V was cut by 3 bases and J by 6 bases, with 15 bases left in between. This chain's CDR3 is CASSDHRTASNEQFF. The CDR3 DNA reads TGCGCCAGCAGTGATCACAGGACAGCCAGCAATGAGCAGTTCTTC.